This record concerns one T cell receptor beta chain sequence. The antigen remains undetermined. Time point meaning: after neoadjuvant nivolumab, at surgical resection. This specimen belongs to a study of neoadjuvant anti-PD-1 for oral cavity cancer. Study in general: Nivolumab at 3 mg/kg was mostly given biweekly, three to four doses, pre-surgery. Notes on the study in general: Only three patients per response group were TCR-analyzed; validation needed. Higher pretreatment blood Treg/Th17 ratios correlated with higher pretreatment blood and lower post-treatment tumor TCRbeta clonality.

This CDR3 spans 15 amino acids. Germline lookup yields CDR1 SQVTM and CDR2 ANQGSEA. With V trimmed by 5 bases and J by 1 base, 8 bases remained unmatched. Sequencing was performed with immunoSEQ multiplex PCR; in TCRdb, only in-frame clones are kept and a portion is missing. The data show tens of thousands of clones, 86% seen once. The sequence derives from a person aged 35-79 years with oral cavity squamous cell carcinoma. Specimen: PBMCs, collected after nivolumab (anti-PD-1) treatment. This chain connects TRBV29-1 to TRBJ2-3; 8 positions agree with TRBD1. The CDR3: CSVNPTRGRTDTQYF. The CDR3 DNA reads TGCAGCGTTAATCCGACCAGGGGGCGCACAGATACGCAGTATTTT.